The rows below give T cell receptor beta chains drawn from one sample of a study of shared clonotypes between healthy human individuals. TCRdb's copy holds only in-frame clones and misses some; the assay was immunoSEQ multiplex PCR. The table records some 2.4 million clones, 80% to 95% of them present only once. The sample taken for sequencing was naive CD4+ T cells from PBMCs. Receptor source: a man aged 18 to 30 in good health. Some clones in this sample may be carry-over from other donors' samples. Both conserved end residues are part of each CDR3. A D gene is named only where the DNA matches it firmly. The size entry is marked missing in some rows and otherwise reads once, few, many or a size class.

J | V | size | D | CDR3 | DNA
TRBJ2-5 | TRBV6-5 | once | TRBD1 | CASSYVTGGAETQYF | TGTGCCAGCAGTTACGTGACAGGGGGCGCGGAGACCCAGTACTTC
TRBJ1-5 | TRBV28 | - | - | CASRSDVRQPQHF | TGTGCCAGCCGCTCCGACGTGAGGCAGCCCCAGCATTTT
TRBJ1-5 | TRBV4-2 | - | - | CASSQDGAVGLHSNQPQHF | TGTGCCAGCAGCCAAGATGGGGCAGTAGGACTACATAGCAATCAGCCCCAGCATTTT
TRBJ2-1 | TRBV7-9 | - | - | CASSLGGRYYYNEQFF | TGTGCCAGCAGCTTAGGAGGCAGGTACTACTACAATGAGCAGTTCTTC
TRBJ2-1 | TRBV27 | - | TRBD2 | CASSWGHPGLAGFEQFF | TGTGCCAGCAGTTGGGGCCACCCGGGACTAGCGGGATTTGAGCAGTTCTTC
TRBJ1-2 | TRBV30 | - | - | CAWSVEQNDGYTF | TGTGCCTGGAGTGTCGAGCAGAATGATGGCTACACCTTC
TRBJ2-3 | TRBV11-3 | - | - | CASSSGLGADTQYF | TGTGCCAGCAGCTCGGGCCTTGGGGCAGATACGCAGTATTTT
TRBJ2-2 | TRBV28 | - | TRBD2 | CASRPGLANTGELFF | TGTGCCAGCAGACCGGGACTAGCAAACACCGGGGAGCTGTTTTTT
TRBJ2-3 | TRBV27 | - | - | CASSQRPNTDTQYF | TGTGCCAGCAGCCAAAGACCAAACACAGATACGCAGTATTTT
TRBJ1-5 | TRBV19 | few | - | CASSIGDQPQHF | TGTGCCAGTAGTATAGGGGATCAGCCCCAGCATTTT
TRBJ1-5 | TRBV28 | - | - | CASSLTGSGNQPQHF | TGTGCCAGCAGTCTTACAGGGTCTGGCAATCAGCCCCAGCATTTT
TRBJ2-1 | TRBV4-1 | - | TRBD2 | CASSQDDRTSGSMASYNEQFF | TGCGCCAGCAGCCAAGATGATAGGACTAGCGGGAGTATGGCGTCCTACAATGAGCAGTTCTTC
TRBJ2-3 | TRBV7-2 | - | TRBD1 | CASSLLGTASSTDTQYF | TGTGCCAGCAGCTTATTAGGGACAGCGTCAAGCACAGATACGCAGTATTTT
TRBJ2-7 | TRBV6-5 | - | - | CASKHGPEQYF | TGTGCCAGCAAACACGGCCCCGAGCAGTACTTC
TRBJ2-1 | TRBV2 | - | TRBD2 | CASRGGLAGGISYNEQFF | TGTGCCAGCAGGGGGGGACTAGCGGGAGGGATCTCCTACAATGAGCAGTTCTTC
TRBJ1-4 | TRBV28 | once | TRBD1 | CASSFQGALPEKLFF | TGTGCCAGCAGCTTCCAGGGGGCCCTGCCTGAAAAACTGTTTTTT
TRBJ2-2 | TRBV4-2 | - | - | CASAVERTNTGELFF | TGTGCCAGCGCGGTTGAGCGGACGAACACCGGGGAGCTGTTTTTT
TRBJ1-5 | TRBV2 | - | - | CASTTVGEDQPQHF | TGTGCCAGCACCACTGTCGGGGAAGATCAGCCCCAGCATTTT
TRBJ1-4 | TRBV18 | - | - | CASSPPGGGATNEKLFF | TGTGCCAGCTCACCACCGGGTGGTGGCGCAACTAATGAAAAACTGTTTTTT
TRBJ2-7 | TRBV5-4 | - | - | CASSQLQGYEQYF | TGTGCCAGCAGCCAACTCCAGGGTTACGAGCAGTACTTC
TRBJ1-4 | TRBV29-1 | once | TRBD1 | CSVRLPTGEAREKLFF | TGCAGCGTTAGACTACCGACAGGGGAGGCTCGCGAAAAACTGTTTTTT
TRBJ2-3 | TRBV9 | once | - | CASSVLDLTDTQYF | TGTGCCAGCAGCGTGTTGGATTTGACAGATACGCAGTATTTT
TRBJ2-7 | TRBV10-3 | - | TRBD2 | CAISGTSGYEQYF | TGTGCCATCAGCGGGACTAGCGGGTACGAGCAGTACTTC
TRBJ1-2 | TRBV11-3 | few | - | CASSSPWGGYTF | TGTGCCAGCAGCTCGCCCTGGGGGGGCTACACCTTC
TRBJ2-7 | TRBV28 | - | - | CASSLSRGGFGEQYF | TGTGCCAGCAGTTTATCCAGGGGTGGGTTCGGCGAGCAGTACTTC
TRBJ1-5 | TRBV28 | - | TRBD1 | CASSRQGSRPQHF | TGTGCCAGCAGTAGACAGGGCTCGAGGCCCCAGCATTTT
TRBJ1-6 | TRBV2 | - | TRBD1 | CASSPTGVIPSPLHF | TGTGCCAGCAGTCCTACAGGGGTCATTCCTTCACCCCTCCACTTT
TRBJ1-1 | TRBV14 | - | - | CASSRQKLMNTEAFF | TGTGCCAGCAGCCGGCAGAAGCTAATGAACACTGAAGCTTTCTTT
TRBJ1-5 | TRBV2 | - | TRBD1 | CASSRQGTSNQPQHF | TGTGCCAGCAGCAGACAGGGGACTAGCAATCAGCCCCAGCATTTT
TRBJ1-2 | TRBV28 | - | - | CASILQGFFVGYTF | TGTGCCAGCATCCTCCAGGGGTTTTTCGTTGGCTACACCTTC
TRBJ2-2 | TRBV14 | - | - | CASSQASRRPNTGELFF | TGTGCCAGCAGCCAAGCCTCTCGACGACCGAACACCGGGGAGCTGTTTTTT
TRBJ1-2 | TRBV2 | - | TRBD1 | CASEQGVFVGGYTF | TGTGCCAGCGAGCAGGGGGTGTTCGTCGGTGGCTACACCTTC
TRBJ2-1 | TRBV7-2 | - | - | CASSLASGSYHEQFF | TGTGCCAGCAGCTTAGCTTCGGGTTCCTACCATGAGCAGTTCTTC
TRBJ2-3 | TRBV14 | - | TRBD2 | CASRGTSGPDTQYF | TGTGCCTCACGGGGGACTAGCGGACCAGATACGCAGTATTTT
TRBJ2-6 | TRBV7-9 | - | - | CASSSARAPGANVLTF | TGTGCCAGCAGCTCAGCCCGGGCCCCTGGGGCCAACGTCCTGACTTTC
TRBJ1-1 | TRBV13 | - | - | CASSLTAYTEAFF | TGTGCCAGCAGCTTAACCGCGTACACTGAAGCTTTCTTT
TRBJ2-5 | TRBV7-2 | once | TRBD2 | CASSLRSARTSVVETQYF | TGTGCCAGCAGCTTAAGGTCTGCTCGGACTAGCGTAGTGGAGACCCAGTACTTC
TRBJ2-3 | TRBV25-1 | - | TRBD2 | CASSASSGRAGTDTQYF | TGTGCCAGCAGTGCGTCTAGCGGGAGGGCGGGCACAGATACGCAGTATTTT
TRBJ2-7 | TRBV7-7 | - | - | CASSLEGGPTYEQYF | TGTGCCAGCAGCTTAGAAGGGGGTCCCACCTACGAGCAGTACTTC
TRBJ2-7 | TRBV29-1 | - | - | CSVRFDSYEQYF | TGCAGCGTTCGCTTCGACTCCTACGAGCAGTACTTC
TRBJ1-5 | TRBV5-1 | once | - | CASSLLPDSNQPQHF | TGCGCCAGCAGCTTACTACCGGACAGCAATCAGCCCCAGCATTTT
TRBJ1-1 | TRBV7-6 | once | - | CASSFFGSEAFF | TGTGCCAGCAGCTTTTTTGGCTCTGAAGCTTTCTTT